This passage covers 23 T cell receptor beta chains from one sample sequenced in a study of T cells in Graves' hyperthyroidism and ophthalmopathy. Researchers took RNA transcripts and amplified the TCR beta CDR3 regions from them. During a first-round RT-PCR of the TCR CDR3, the HTBI primer set was used. TCRdb re-called the multiplex PCR reads through MiXCR, storing one row per CDR3 protein. The sample lists 450,000 to 700,000 distinct CDR3 sequences, roughly 50% occurring once. The sequencing input was peripheral blood or thyroid tissue (not recorded which). The receptor set was obtained from an adult woman with Graves' disease, either hyperthyroidism or ophthalmopathy (not recorded which).

This clonotype was seen a few times. The rearrangement links TRBV2 to TRBJ1-4; 8 bases are a match to TRBD1. There are 13 residues in the CDR3. Losses at the gene ends were 3 bases for V and 8 bases for J; bases not matched to a gene: 2. Germline assignment: CDR1 SNHLY and CDR2 FYNNEI. The CDR3 protein is CASSDYRGEKLFF. CDR3 sequence (DNA): TGTGCCAGCAGTGACTACAGGGGGGAAAAACTGTTTTTT.

This sequence joins TRBV2 and TRBJ1-1, with D possibly matching TRBD1 (6 bases). Looked up from germline, CDR1 is SNHLY and CDR2 is FYNNEI. The CDR3 length is 15 residues. V shed 6 bases and J shed 1 base, with 15 bases lying between them. The CDR3: CASSFRGGGNTEAFF. The CDR3 DNA reads as TGTGCCAGCAGCTTCCGGGGGGGCGGGAACACTGAAGCTTTCTTT.

The gene calls are TRBV29-1 and TRBJ2-5, with TRBD1 as a possible D gene (6 bases). The V end lost 5 bases, the J end lost 5 bases, and 18 bases lay between the germline ends. CDR1 is SQVTM and CDR2 is ANQGSEA in the germline V gene. The CDR3 covers 14 residues. The CDR3 DNA sequence: TGCAGCGTTACGGACCCCCAGGGGCGTGAGACCCAGTACTTC. This gives the protein CSVTDPQGRETQYF.

This clonotype was detected many times. This chain uses TRBV6-1 with TRBJ1-1; no clear D. Looked up from germline, CDR1 is MNHNS and CDR2 is SASEGT. CDR3 length: 16 residues. The germline V and J ends were trimmed by 6 bases and 3 bases, with 20 bases remaining between them. The CDR3 DNA sequence: TGTGCCAGCAGCCAGAGCCGACTTCCCTGGGACACTGAAGCTTTCTTT. The encoded protein is CASSQSRLPWDTEAFF.

This clonotype was seen many times. The chain uses TRBV5-4 and TRBJ1-1, with D possibly TRBD1 on 5 matching bases. There are 18 residues in the CDR3. Looked up from germline, CDR1 is SGHNT and CDR2 is YYREEE (reference sequence). Trimming stripped 4 bases from V and 1 base from J, with 23 bases between. The CDR3 loop reads CASSLRDLRKTKNTEAFF. CDR3 nucleotides: TGTGCCAGCAGCCTAAGGGACCTTCGGAAAACTAAGAACACTGAAGCTTTCTTT. Looking up the rest from reference TRBV5-4 and TRBJ1-1 gives the full variable domain: ETGVTQSPTHLIKTRGQQVTLRCSSQSGHNTVSWYQQALGQGPQFIFQYYREEENGRGNFPPRFSGLQFPNYSSELNVNALELDDSALYLCASSLRDLRKTKNTEAFFGQGTRLTVV.

The gene calls are TRBV19 and TRBJ2-7; D not resolved. Germline lookup yields CDR1 LNHDA and CDR2 SQIVND (reference sequence). This CDR3 spans 14 amino acids. The V end lost 5 bases, the J end lost 0 bases, and 11 bases lay between the germline ends. The chain's CDR3 is CASSQRTVSYEQYF. CDR3 coding DNA: TGTGCCAGTAGTCAACGGACGGTCTCCTACGAGCAGTACTTC.

The chain has TRBV5-1 and TRBJ1-1, with D possibly TRBD1 on 6 matching bases. Germline V lookup: CDR1 SGHRS, CDR2 YFSETQ. The V end lost 4 bases, the J end lost 10 bases, and 29 bases lay between the germline ends. This CDR3 is 17 amino acids long. The CDR3 bases are TGCGCCAGCAGCCAACAGACAGGAAAGGGGACAAACACCGGAGCTTTCTTT. It specifies CASSQQTGKGTNTGAFF.

The J gene is TRBJ1-1, the V gene TRBV10-3, with 10 bases identical to TRBD1. The CDR3 has 19 residues. Germline CDR1 ENHRY, CDR2 SYGVKD. V lost 7 bases, J lost 0 bases, and 17 bases stayed unmatched. The CDR3 region has the DNA TGTGCCATCATGTTCCAGACAGGGGGCGAGCAGTACGTGAACACTGAAGCTTTCTTT. This gives the protein CAIMFQTGGEQYVNTEAFF.

This clonotype was seen many times. The chain's CDR3 is CASSDRSLGTQYF. CDR3 nucleotide sequence: TGTGCCAGCAGTGATCGTAGTTTAGGGACCCAGTACTTC. This chain joins TRBV25-1 and TRBJ2-5; D is ambiguous. The CDR3 has 13 residues. Germline CDR1 MGHDK, CDR2 SYGVNS. Trimming took 3 bases from V and 7 from J, leaving 12 bases between them.

In its sample, this clonotype was seen many times. The rearrangement uses TRBV19 and TRBJ1-5; weak D call: TRBD1 (5 bases). Trimming pared 6 bases from V and 6 bases from J, leaving 15 bases between. CDR3 length equals 14 residues. Germline V gene data show CDR1 as LNHDA and CDR2 as SQIVND (reference sequence). Here the CDR3 DNA reads TGTGCCAGTAGAGTGGGGGGGGGAAGTCAGCCCCAGCATTTT. Its protein product is CASRVGGGSQPQHF. The full variable domain, completed using reference TRBV19 and TRBJ1-5, is DGGITQSPKYLFRKEGQNVTLSCEQNLNHDAMYWYRQDPGQGLRLIYYSQIVNDFQKGDIAEGYSVSREKKESFPLTVTSAQKNPTAFYLCASRVGGGSQPQHFGDGTRLSIL.

This clonotype has a count of ten or more. This chain connects TRBV20-1 to TRBJ1-4, with D possibly being TRBD1 (5 bases). V gave up 3 bases and J gave up 11 bases, with 16 bases separating them. CDR3 length: 13 amino acids. The germline V gene encodes CDR1 DFQATT and CDR2 SNEGSKA (reference sequence). DNA of the CDR3: TGCAGTGCTAGTGCTGTTACCGGGGGTAAACTGTTTTTT. This encodes CSASAVTGGKLFF.

The table lists this clonotype with many counts. The CDR3 bases are TGTGCCAGCAGCCCTTCGGGCGGAACCGCCTACGAGCAGTACTTC. This sequence encodes CASSPSGGTAYEQYF. The gene calls are TRBV9 and TRBJ2-7; D is unresolved. The CDR3 consists of 15 residues. The germline V and J ends were trimmed by 4 bases and 2 bases, with 16 bases remaining between them. The germline CDR1 and CDR2 sequences are SGDLS and YYNGEE.

J is TRBJ1-6 and V is TRBV7-2, with a tentative D call TRBD1 (5 bases). This CDR3 region has 14 residues. The germline CDR1 and CDR2 sequences are SGHTA and FQGNSA. Trimming cost V 7 bases and J 6 bases, with 13 bases left between them. For the CDR3, the DNA is TGTGCCAGCAACCCTCCTGGGGCTAATTCACCCCTCCACTTT. Amino acid sequence: CASNPPGANSPLHF.

V and J are TRBV7-2 and TRBJ1-3, with D hard to call. The CDR3 is 15 amino acids. V was pared by 3 bases and J by 0 bases, with 9 bases between. The germline V gene has CDR1 SGHTA and CDR2 FQGNSA. CDR3 loop: CASSFGLRSGNTIYF. Here the CDR3 DNA reads TGTGCCAGCAGCTTCGGGCTTCGCTCTGGAAACACCATATATTTT.

This clonotype has at least ten counts. The chain uses TRBV20-1 and TRBJ1-1; 8 bases align to TRBD1. The CDR3 sequence is 13 residues long. The germline gives CDR1 DFQATT, CDR2 SNEGSKA (reference sequence). Unmatched junction bases numbered 10, after V lost 6 bases and J lost 7 bases. CDR3 loop: CSAVDRGRIEAFF. CDR3 bases: TGCAGTGCCGTCGACAGGGGTCGGATTGAAGCTTTCTTT.

This clonotype occurred many times. The chain links TRBV20-1 to TRBJ2-7; D uncertain. CDR3 length: 10 residues. Trimming pared 6 bases from V and 5 bases from J, leaving 8 bases between. Germline-derived CDR1 and CDR2 are DFQATT and SNEGSKA (reference sequence). This CDR3 reads CSASRDEQYF. CDR3 in DNA: TGCAGTGCCTCAAGGGACGAGCAGTACTTC.

Regarding this clonotype: One end of the junction fails to match germline, which may point to a read error. This chain uses TRBV7-3 with TRBJ2-5; 8 bases are shared with TRBD2. The CDR3 length is 16 residues. CDR1 and CDR2 from the germline V gene are SGHTA and FQGTGA. CDR3 in DNA: TGCGCCAGCAGCAAAGGGGTCGGGAGGGCCGGGGAGACCCAGTACTTC. Its protein is CASSKGVGRAGETQYF.

Notes on this clonotype: A much larger clone sits a single nucleotide away, making a read error possible. This rearrangement joins TRBV7-3 to TRBJ2-6, with D unclear. V was shortened by 6 bases and J by 6 bases, with 12 bases between the two germline ends. Germline CDR1 is SGHTA and CDR2 is FQGTGA. The CDR3 covers 14 residues. For the CDR3, the DNA is TGTGCCAGCAGTCCTGCTGGTGAGGCCAACGTCCTGACTTTC. This encodes CASSPAGEANVLTF.

This clonotype was observed a single time. This CDR3 reads CASSDRDRGLDEQYF. In nucleotides, the CDR3 is TGTGCCAGCAGTGACCGGGACAGGGGGCTTGACGAGCAGTACTTC. This chain uses TRBV25-1 with TRBJ2-7; 12 bases map to TRBD1. From germline, CDR1 is MGHDK and CDR2 SYGVNS. CDR3 length: 15 residues. Trimming removed 3 bases from V and 5 bases from J; junction bases left unmatched: 5.

This chain connects TRBV7-2 to TRBJ2-5; TRBD2 agrees at 7 bases. With V trimmed by 1 base and J by 3 bases, 11 bases remained unmatched. The CDR3 loop spans 17 amino acids. Germline V gene lookup returns CDR1 SGHTA and CDR2 FQGNSA. CDR3 protein: CASSLEWRGIRKETQYF. The CDR3 bases are TGTGCCAGCAGCTTAGAATGGCGGGGGATTCGAAAAGAGACCCAGTACTTC.

The chain employs TRBV11-1 and TRBJ2-2; perhaps TRBD2 as D (6 bases). The germline V gene encodes CDR1 SGHAT and CDR2 FQDESV (reference sequence). The CDR3 is 14 amino acids. The V gene lost 7 bases and the J gene lost 0 bases, with 9 bases spanning the gap. CDR3 in DNA: TGTGCCAGCAAGTGGGAGGCGAACACCGGGGAGCTGTTTTTT. Its translation: CASKWEANTGELFF.

This clonotype appeared many times. The rearrangement links TRBV9 to TRBJ2-1, with TRBD2 matching 13 bases. Germline V gene sequence: CDR1 SGDLS, CDR2 YYNGEE. The CDR3 extends over 15 amino acids. The V gene end was trimmed by 4 bases and the J gene end by 8 bases; junction bases not matched to a gene: 6. The CDR3 loop is CASSPRLAGGYEQFF. The CDR3 DNA reads TGTGCCAGCAGCCCTAGACTAGCGGGAGGTTATGAGCAGTTCTTC.

This clonotype came up many times. The V and J genes are TRBV6-5 and TRBJ2-7; possibly TRBD1 or TRBD2 for D (5 bases each). This CDR3 contains 11 residues. CDR1 MNHEY and CDR2 SVGAGI come from the germline V gene. Trimming removed 7 bases at V and 6 bases at J, with 10 bases between. CDR3 loop: CASKRGIEQYF. The DNA of the CDR3 is TGTGCCAGCAAACGGGGCATCGAGCAGTACTTC.